Below are 12 T cell receptor beta chains sequenced from a single sample in a study of control samples from healthy donors and cancer patients. Assay: immunoSEQ multiplex PCR; the TCRdb copy retains only in-frame clones and omits some. Among about 85,000 clones listed, about 89% were seen once. Sequencing used blood. These TCRs come from a woman aged 55-70 years in good health.

The chain joins TRBV25-1 to TRBJ2-3; possibly TRBD1 or TRBD2 for D (5 bases each). CDR1 and CDR2 (germline): MGHDK, SYGVNS. Trimming cost V 3 bases and J 0 bases, with 13 bases left between them. The CDR3 extends over 16 amino acids. This CDR3 reads CASSDPRGRSTDTQYF. CDR3 nucleotide sequence: TGTGCCAGCAGTGATCCTCGGGGACGGAGCACAGATACGCAGTATTTT.

This clone showed up just once. The gene calls are TRBV11-3 and TRBJ1-6; D gene ambiguous. Germline V gives CDR1 SGHNT, CDR2 YENEEA. Trimming left V 2 bases short and J 8 bases short, with 16 bases between. The CDR3 sequence is 16 residues long. In DNA, the CDR3 is TGTGCCAGCAGCTTAAATAGGGCGGGAAGGTATTCACCCCTCCACTTT. Translated, it gives CASSLNRAGRYSPLHF.

The chain employs TRBV4-1 and TRBJ1-3; D is possibly TRBD1 (6 bases). The CDR3 loop spans 15 amino acids. V was shortened by 3 bases and J by 0 bases, with 9 bases between the two germline ends. CDR1 MGHRA and CDR2 YSYEKL come from the germline V gene. CDR3 sequence reads: CASSHQDSSGNTIYF. The CDR3 region has the DNA TGCGCCAGCAGCCATCAGGACAGCTCTGGAAACACCATATATTTT.

This clone was counted a single time. The V gene is TRBV6-4, the J gene TRBJ2-3; 11 bases map to TRBD1. Germline V gene sequence: CDR1 MRHNA, CDR2 SNTAGT. Trimming cost V 5 bases and J 4 bases; bases outside gene matches: 5. The CDR3 totals 15 residues. The CDR3: CASSPGTGGSDTQYF. The CDR3 region has the DNA TGTGCCAGCAGTCCCGGGACAGGGGGATCAGATACGCAGTATTTT.

The rearrangement joins TRBV4-1 to TRBJ2-2, with TRBD2 identical over 7 bases. This CDR3 has 18 residues. Germline lookup yields CDR1 MGHRA and CDR2 YSYEKL. V gave up 0 bases and J gave up 2 bases; unmatched junction bases: 9. Written as DNA, the CDR3 is TGCGCCAGCAGCCAAGATTTGGGGGGGTCGGGAAACACCGGGGAGCTGTTTTTT. This codes for CASSQDLGGSGNTGELFF.

The chain joins TRBV18 to TRBJ2-7, with D hard to call. The CDR3 loop spans 15 amino acids. Germline-derived CDR1 and CDR2 are KGHSH and LQKENI. The V and J ends lost 6 bases and 0 bases respectively, with 15 bases between them. The CDR3 region is CASSLTELSSYEQYF. CDR3 DNA: TGTGCCAGCTCGTTGACTGAATTGAGCTCCTACGAGCAGTACTTC. Supplemented by reference TRBV18 and TRBJ2-7, the full variable domain reads NAGVMQNPRHLVRRRGQEARLRCSPMKGHSHVYWYRQLPEEGLKFMVYLQKENIIDESGMPKERFSAEFPKEGPSILRIQQVVRGDSAAYFCASSLTELSSYEQYFGPGTRLTVT.

The chain combines TRBV5-6 with TRBJ1-3; D is possibly TRBD1 (5 bases). Germline loops: CDR1 SGHDT, CDR2 YYEEEE. CDR3 length: 14 amino acids. V lost 4 bases and J 4 bases, leaving 12 bases between the germline ends. The CDR3 nucleotides are TGTGCCAGCAGCCAGAGTGGGACGGGAAACACCATATATTTT. Residues: CASSQSGTGNTIYF.

The chain has TRBV24-1 and TRBJ2-2; D is ambiguous. The V end was cut by 5 bases, the J end by 3 bases, with 12 bases between. Germline V gene sequence: CDR1 KGHDR, CDR2 SFDVKD. The CDR3 consists of 15 residues. CDR3 in amino acids: CATSVSWPYTGELFF. In DNA, the CDR3 is TGTGCCACCAGTGTTTCTTGGCCGTACACCGGGGAGCTGTTTTTT.

The CDR3 sequence is CSASVGRDTQYF. As DNA, the CDR3 is TGCAGTGCTAGTGTCGGGAGGGATACGCAGTATTTT. The genes are TRBV20-1 and TRBJ2-3; 7 nucleotides align to TRBD2. CDR3 size: 12 residues. J lost 6 bases, V lost 3 bases, and 3 bases had no gene match. Germline CDR1 is DFQATT and CDR2 is SNEGSKA (reference sequence).

This sequence joins TRBV18 and TRBJ2-3; 10 bases fit TRBD1. J lost 5 bases, V lost 5 bases, and 10 bases had no gene match. Germline assignment: CDR1 KGHSH and CDR2 LQKENI. The CDR3 sequence is 16 residues long. CDR3: CASSSYRDRGGDTQYF. For the CDR3, the DNA is TGTGCCAGCTCATCCTACCGGGACAGGGGAGGAGATACGCAGTATTTT.

This chain uses TRBV3-1 (or the pseudogene TRBV3-2) with TRBJ2-7, with TRBD1 identical over 7 bases. The CDR3 is made up of 16 amino acids. The V gene end was trimmed by 1 base and the J gene end by 2 bases; junction bases not matched to a gene: 8. Germline V lookup: CDR1 LGHDT, CDR2 YNNKEL (reference sequence). The CDR3 nucleotides are TGTGCCAGCAGCCAAGCTAAGGGGACAGCCGCCTACGAGCAGTACTTC. It yields the protein CASSQAKGTAAYEQYF.

This sequence joins TRBV14 and TRBJ1-6; D ambiguous. V was trimmed by 0 bases and J by 12 bases, leaving 12 bases between them. This CDR3 has 14 amino acids. Germline values: CDR1 SGHDN, CDR2 FVKESK. CDR3 in amino acids: CASSQDVGNVPLHF. CDR3 nucleotide sequence: TGTGCCAGCAGCCAAGACGTCGGGAACGTACCCCTCCACTTT.